A single sample is the source of the 11 T cell receptor beta chains below, sequenced in a study of blood T cell repertoires in COVID-19. Libraries were prepared by immunoSEQ multiplex PCR; TCRdb keeps only in-frame clonotypes and omits some of them. The sample has 150,000 to 200,000 clones; more than 80% are singletons. The sample consisted of peripheral blood. The source is a woman between 55 and 75 years old with acute or convalescent COVID-19.

The chain combines TRBV10-1 with TRBJ2-3; 8 bases fit TRBD1. The CDR3 totals 12 residues. V shed 6 bases, J shed 14 bases, and the junction held 10 bases outside the gene matches. The germline V gene encodes CDR1 WNHNN and CDR2 SYGVQD (reference sequence). The CDR3 DNA sequence: TGCGCCAGCAGCCACGGGACAGGTTTAAGGTATTTT. This codes for CASSHGTGLRYF.

The chain has TRBV29-1 and TRBJ2-1; no clear D. Trimming shortened V by 2 bases and J by 8 bases, and 10 bases separated the two germline ends. Germline V CDR1 and CDR2: SQVTM, ANQGSEA. The CDR3 extends over 12 amino acids. CDR3 bases: TGCAGCGTTGAACTCGTAGAGGATGAGCAGTTCTTC. Translating it yields CSVELVEDEQFF.

This chain joins TRBV7-2 and TRBJ2-1, with 8 positions matching TRBD2. The CDR3 spans 15 residues. Germline V CDR1 and CDR2: SGHTA, FQGNSA. V was pared by 2 bases and J by 5 bases, with 5 bases of the junction left unmatched. CDR3 sequence reads: CASSLMASGHNEQFF. CDR3 coding DNA: TGTGCCAGCAGCTTAATGGCTAGCGGGCACAATGAGCAGTTCTTC.

The rearrangement uses TRBV11-2 and TRBJ2-7; D is possibly TRBD1 (5 bases). This CDR3 region has 13 residues. Trimming pared 6 bases from V and 2 bases from J, leaving 11 bases between. Germline V lookup: CDR1 SGHAT, CDR2 FQNNGV. The CDR3 DNA is TGTGCCAGCAGGGCGGACAAGACCTACGAGCAGTACGTC. Protein product: CASRADKTYEQYV.

J is TRBJ1-1 and V is TRBV5-1; D not resolved. CDR1 and CDR2 (germline): SGHRS, YFSETQ. V lost 3 bases, J lost 0 bases, and 12 bases lay in between. The length of the CDR3 is 15 residues. The CDR3 loop reads CASSSRGSMNTEAFF. In DNA, the CDR3 is TGCGCCAGCAGCTCCCGGGGATCCATGAACACTGAAGCTTTCTTT.

The chain recombines TRBV19 with TRBJ1-3; the D is unclear. V was shortened by 8 bases and J by 2 bases, with 13 bases between the two germline ends. The CDR3 extends over 14 amino acids. Germline lookup yields CDR1 LNHDA and CDR2 SQIVND (reference sequence). CDR3 amino acids: CASGQREAGNTIYF. CDR3 DNA: TGTGCCAGTGGCCAGAGGGAAGCTGGAAACACCATATATTTT. The entire variable domain, with the rest obtained from reference TRBV19 and TRBJ1-3, is as follows: DGGITQSPKYLFRKEGQNVTLSCEQNLNHDAMYWYRQDPGQGLRLIYYSQIVNDFQKGDIAEGYSVSREKKESFPLTVTSAQKNPTAFYLCASGQREAGNTIYFGEGSWLTVV.

The chain employs TRBV6-2 or TRBV6-3 and TRBJ1-1; 7 positions match TRBD1. J lost 5 bases, V lost 5 bases, and 5 bases had no gene match. Germline V gene data show CDR1 as MNHEY and CDR2 as SVGEGT. The length of the CDR3 is 13 residues. The CDR3 here is CASSATGVTEAFF. The CDR3, as DNA: TGTGCCAGCAGTGCTACAGGGGTAACTGAAGCTTTCTTT.

The CDR3, as DNA: TGCGCCAGCAGCTTGGGGACAGGGGTATACAATGAGCAGTTCTTC. It translates to CASSLGTGVYNEQFF. The rearrangement joins TRBV5-1 to TRBJ2-1, with 9 bases aligning to TRBD1. Germline V CDR1 and CDR2: SGHRS, YFSETQ. Trimming removed 0 bases from V and 4 bases from J; junction bases left unmatched: 2. The CDR3 is made up of 15 amino acids.

This chain uses TRBV3-1 (or the pseudogene TRBV3-2) with TRBJ2-2; 7 bases agree with TRBD2. Trimming cost V 4 bases and J 5 bases; bases outside gene matches: 7. Germline-derived CDR1 and CDR2 are LGHDT and YNNKEL (reference sequence). The CDR3 extends over 15 amino acids. CDR3 in DNA: TGTGCCAGCAGCCCCGGGGGGAGAGATACCGGGGAGCTGTTTTTT. It codes for CASSPGGRDTGELFF.

This rearrangement joins TRBV3-1 (or the pseudogene TRBV3-2) to TRBJ1-1; no definite D call. The CDR3 is made up of 14 amino acids. V gave up 1 base and J gave up 6 bases, with 12 bases separating them. Germline V gives CDR1 LGHDT, CDR2 YNNKEL (reference sequence). This CDR3 is CASSQVAGYAEAFF. DNA of the CDR3: TGTGCCAGCAGCCAAGTCGCAGGTTACGCTGAAGCTTTCTTT.

The chain recombines TRBV6-5 with TRBJ1-1; D might be TRBD1 (6 bases). Trimming pared 4 bases from V and 0 bases from J, leaving 9 bases between. CDR1 and CDR2 (germline): MNHEY, SVGAGI. The CDR3 covers 14 residues. The CDR3 DNA reads TGTGCCAGCAGTTTTGGACAGTTGAACACTGAAGCTTTCTTT. Translated: CASSFGQLNTEAFF.